This T cell receptor beta chain was sequenced in a study of T cell responses to AZD1222 COVID-19 vaccine. Study-level findings and limits: Females made up more of the donors, who were largely white British, and clonal diversity may have come out too low. Targeting of unmutated variant regions was reportedly seen in nearly half of spike-specific TCRs. Seropositivity was recorded at baseline in only 6 or 7 AZD1222 recipients.

Looked up from germline, CDR1 is SGHRS and CDR2 is YFSETQ. This CDR3 is 17 amino acids long. With V trimmed by 0 bases and J by 0 bases, 6 bases remained unmatched. Produced via immunoSEQ multiplex PCR; TCRdb's table is partial and in-frame only. The sample shows 57,000 or so clones, around 85% of them seen only once. On this clone: Its cognate antigen is unknown.

The clonotype originates from an adult in good health. V is TRBV5-1 and J is TRBJ2-1; 7 nucleotides line up with TRBD2. This specimen was peripheral blood, taken on day 0 of MenACWY control vaccination. As DNA, the CDR3 is TGCGCCAGCAGCTTGGGATCTGGCGGGAGCTCCTACAATGAGCAGTTCTTC. Translated: CASSLGSGGSSYNEQFF.